This T cell receptor beta chain derives from a study of blood T cell repertoires in COVID-19. The CDR3 extends over 12 amino acids. V lost 1 base, J lost 7 bases, and 7 bases lay in between. Authors' methods: Estimated nucleated cell counts came from reference gene primer amplification. Libraries were prepared by immunoSEQ multiplex PCR; TCRdb keeps only in-frame clonotypes and omits some of them. V, J and clone size derive from that table, while D and trimming were established from the DNA sequence. Among approximately 160,000 clones listed, around 83% were seen once. This sequence joins TRBV12-3 or TRBV12-4 and TRBJ1-2; D unresolved. This clonotype originated in a woman in her 50s in a cohort sampled during active or convalescent COVID-19. The sample comprised peripheral blood. The CDR3 DNA reads TGTGCCAGCAGTTTAGGGGCCTCTGGCTACACCTTC. This translates into CASSLGASGYTF.